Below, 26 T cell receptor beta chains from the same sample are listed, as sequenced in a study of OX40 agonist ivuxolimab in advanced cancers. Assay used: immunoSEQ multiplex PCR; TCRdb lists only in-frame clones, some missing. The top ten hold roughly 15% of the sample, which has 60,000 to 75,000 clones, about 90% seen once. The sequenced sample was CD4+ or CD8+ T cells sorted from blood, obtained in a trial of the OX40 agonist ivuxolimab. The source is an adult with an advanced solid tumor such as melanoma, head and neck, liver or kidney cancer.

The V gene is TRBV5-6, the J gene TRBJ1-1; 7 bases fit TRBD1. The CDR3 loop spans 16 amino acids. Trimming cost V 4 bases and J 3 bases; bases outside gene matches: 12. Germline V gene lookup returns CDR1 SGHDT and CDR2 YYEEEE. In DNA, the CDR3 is TGTGCCAGCAGCACGGAAAGACAGGGTGAGGACACTGAAGCTTTCTTT. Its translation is CASSTERQGEDTEAFF.

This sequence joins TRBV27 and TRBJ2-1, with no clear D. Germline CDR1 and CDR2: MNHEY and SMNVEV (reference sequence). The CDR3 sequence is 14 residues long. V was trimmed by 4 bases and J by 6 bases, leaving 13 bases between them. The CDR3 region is CASSSMGSPNEQFF. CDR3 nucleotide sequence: TGTGCCAGCAGTTCGATGGGTTCCCCCAATGAGCAGTTCTTC.

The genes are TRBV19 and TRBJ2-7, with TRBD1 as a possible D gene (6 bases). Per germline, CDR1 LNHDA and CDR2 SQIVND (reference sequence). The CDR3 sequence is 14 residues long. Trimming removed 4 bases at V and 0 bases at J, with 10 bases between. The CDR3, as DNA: TGTGCCAGTAGTACCCGGGACACCTCCTACGAGCAGTACTTC. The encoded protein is CASSTRDTSYEQYF.

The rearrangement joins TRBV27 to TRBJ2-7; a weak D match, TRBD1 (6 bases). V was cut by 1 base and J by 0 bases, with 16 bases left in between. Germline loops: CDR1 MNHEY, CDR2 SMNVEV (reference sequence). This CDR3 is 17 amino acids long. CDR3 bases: TGTGCCAGCAGTTTATTTCCCCCTGGACAGACCTCCTACGAGCAGTACTTC. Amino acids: CASSLFPPGQTSYEQYF.

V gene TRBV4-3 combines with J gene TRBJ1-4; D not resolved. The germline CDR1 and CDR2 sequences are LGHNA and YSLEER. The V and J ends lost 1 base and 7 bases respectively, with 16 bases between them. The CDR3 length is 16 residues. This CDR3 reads CASSQGLVGGGEKLFF. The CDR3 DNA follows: TGCGCCAGCAGCCAAGGGCTGGTGGGCGGCGGTGAAAAACTGTTTTTT.

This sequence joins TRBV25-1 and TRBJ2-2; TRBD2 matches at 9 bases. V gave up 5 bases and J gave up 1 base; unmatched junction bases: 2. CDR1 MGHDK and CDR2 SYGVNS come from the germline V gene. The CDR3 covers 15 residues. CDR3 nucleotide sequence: TGTGCCAGCAGTCCTAGCGGGAAGAACACCGGGGAGCTGTTTTTT. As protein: CASSPSGKNTGELFF.

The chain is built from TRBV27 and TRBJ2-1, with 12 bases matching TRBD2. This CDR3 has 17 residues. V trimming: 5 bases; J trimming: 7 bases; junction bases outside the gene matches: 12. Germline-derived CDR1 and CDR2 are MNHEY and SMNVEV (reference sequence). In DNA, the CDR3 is TGTGCCAGCAGTGTCTTGCACCCTAGCGGGAGGGTGAATGAGCAGTTCTTC. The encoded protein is CASSVLHPSGRVNEQFF.

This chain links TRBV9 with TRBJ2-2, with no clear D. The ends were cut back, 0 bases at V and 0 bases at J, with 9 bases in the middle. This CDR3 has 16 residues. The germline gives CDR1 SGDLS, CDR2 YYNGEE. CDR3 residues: CASSVAPTSNTGELFF. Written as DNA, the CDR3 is TGTGCCAGCAGCGTAGCTCCTACCTCGAACACCGGGGAGCTGTTTTTT.

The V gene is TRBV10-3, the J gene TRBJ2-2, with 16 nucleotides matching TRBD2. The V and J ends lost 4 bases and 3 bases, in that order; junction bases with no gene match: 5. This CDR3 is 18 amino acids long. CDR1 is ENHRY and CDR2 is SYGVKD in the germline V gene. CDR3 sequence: CAISVGLAGGWDTGELFF. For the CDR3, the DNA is TGTGCCATCAGTGTGGGACTAGCGGGAGGGTGGGACACCGGGGAGCTGTTTTTT.

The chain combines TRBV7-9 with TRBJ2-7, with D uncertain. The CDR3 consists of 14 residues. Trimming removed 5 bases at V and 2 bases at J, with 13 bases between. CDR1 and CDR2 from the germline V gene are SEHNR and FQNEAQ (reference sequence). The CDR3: CASSQTLSAYEQYF. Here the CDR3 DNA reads TGTGCCAGCAGCCAAACCCTTTCCGCCTACGAGCAGTACTTC.

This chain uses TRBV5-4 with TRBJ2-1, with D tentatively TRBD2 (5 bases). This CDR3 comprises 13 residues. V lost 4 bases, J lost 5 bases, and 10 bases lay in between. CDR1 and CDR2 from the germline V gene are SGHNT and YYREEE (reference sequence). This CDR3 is CASSPDFDNEQFF. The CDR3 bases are TGTGCCAGCAGCCCGGACTTCGACAATGAGCAGTTCTTC.

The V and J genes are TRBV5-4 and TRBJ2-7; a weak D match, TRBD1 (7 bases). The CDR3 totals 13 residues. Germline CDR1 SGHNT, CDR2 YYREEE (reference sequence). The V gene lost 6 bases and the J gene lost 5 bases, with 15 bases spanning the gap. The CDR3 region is CASNPEGADEQYF. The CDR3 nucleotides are TGTGCCAGCAACCCGGAGGGGGCGGACGAGCAGTACTTC. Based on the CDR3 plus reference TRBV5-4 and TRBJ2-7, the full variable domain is ETGVTQSPTHLIKTRGQQVTLRCSSQSGHNTVSWYQQALGQGPQFIFQYYREEENGRGNFPPRFSGLQFPNYSSELNVNALELDDSALYLCASNPEGADEQYFGPGTRLTVT.

CDR3 bases: TGCGCCAGCAGCCAAGCTAGGGGACTAGCGGGGCGGGAGACCCAGTACTTC. Amino acids: CASSQARGLAGRETQYF. The V gene is TRBV4-1, the J gene TRBJ2-5, with 13 bases identical to TRBD2. Germline assignment: CDR1 MGHRA and CDR2 YSYEKL. V gave up 1 base and J gave up 5 bases; unmatched junction bases: 7. The CDR3 has 17 residues.

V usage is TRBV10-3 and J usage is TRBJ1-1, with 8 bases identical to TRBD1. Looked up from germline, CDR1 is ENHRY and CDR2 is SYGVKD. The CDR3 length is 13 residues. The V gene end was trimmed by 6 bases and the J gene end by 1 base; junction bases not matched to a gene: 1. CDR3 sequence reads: CAIRGTGNTEAFF. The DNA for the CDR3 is TGTGCCATCAGGGGGACAGGGAACACTGAAGCTTTCTTT.

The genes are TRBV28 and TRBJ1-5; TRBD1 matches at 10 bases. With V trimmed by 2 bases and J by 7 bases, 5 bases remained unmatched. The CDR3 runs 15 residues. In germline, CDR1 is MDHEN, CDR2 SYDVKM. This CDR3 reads CASSLDRGQVQPQHF. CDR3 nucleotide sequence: TGTGCCAGCAGTTTAGACAGGGGGCAAGTGCAGCCCCAGCATTTT.

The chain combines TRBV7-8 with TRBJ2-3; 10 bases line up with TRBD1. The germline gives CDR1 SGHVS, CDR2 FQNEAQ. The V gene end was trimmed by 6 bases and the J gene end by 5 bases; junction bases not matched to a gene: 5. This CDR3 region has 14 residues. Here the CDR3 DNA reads TGTGCCAGCAGTGCCGGGACAGGGGTAGATACGCAGTATTTT. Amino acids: CASSAGTGVDTQYF.

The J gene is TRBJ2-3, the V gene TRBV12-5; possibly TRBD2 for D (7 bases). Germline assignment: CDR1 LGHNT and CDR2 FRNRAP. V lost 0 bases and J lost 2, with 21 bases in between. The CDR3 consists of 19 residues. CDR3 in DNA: TGTGCTAGTGGTTTGGTACAGGGTTTGGGACTAAGCCCCACAGATACGCAGTATTTT. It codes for CASGLVQGLGLSPTDTQYF.

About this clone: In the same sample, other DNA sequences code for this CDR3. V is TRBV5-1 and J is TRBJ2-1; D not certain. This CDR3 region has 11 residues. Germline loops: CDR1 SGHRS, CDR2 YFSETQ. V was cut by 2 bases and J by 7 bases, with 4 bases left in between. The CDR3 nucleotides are TGCGCCAGCAGCTTCGGGAATGAGCAGTTCTTC. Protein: CASSFGNEQFF.

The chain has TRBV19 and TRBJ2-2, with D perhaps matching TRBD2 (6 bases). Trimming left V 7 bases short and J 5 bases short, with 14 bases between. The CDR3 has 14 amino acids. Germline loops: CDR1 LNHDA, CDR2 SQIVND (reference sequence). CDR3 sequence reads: CASTNWRDTGELFF. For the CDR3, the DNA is TGTGCCAGTACCAATTGGAGGGATACCGGGGAGCTGTTTTTT.

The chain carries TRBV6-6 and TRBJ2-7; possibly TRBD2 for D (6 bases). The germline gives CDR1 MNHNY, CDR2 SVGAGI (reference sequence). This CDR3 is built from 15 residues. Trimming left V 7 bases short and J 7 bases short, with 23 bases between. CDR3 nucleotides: TGTGCCAGCAACCACTTGGGAGGTCCCCCCGGGGAGCAGTACTTC. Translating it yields CASNHLGGPPGEQYF.

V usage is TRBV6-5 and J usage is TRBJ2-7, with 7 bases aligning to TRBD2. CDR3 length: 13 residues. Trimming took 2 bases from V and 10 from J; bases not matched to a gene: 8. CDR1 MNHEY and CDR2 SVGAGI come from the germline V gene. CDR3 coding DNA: TGTGCCAGCAGTTACGGGACTAAGAATGAACAGTACTTC. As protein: CASSYGTKNEQYF.

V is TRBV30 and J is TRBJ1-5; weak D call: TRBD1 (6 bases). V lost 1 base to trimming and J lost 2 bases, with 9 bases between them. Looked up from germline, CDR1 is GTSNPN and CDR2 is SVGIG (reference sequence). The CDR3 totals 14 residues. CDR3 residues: CAWSAWTGNQPQHF. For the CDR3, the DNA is TGTGCCTGGAGTGCCTGGACAGGCAATCAGCCCCAGCATTTT.

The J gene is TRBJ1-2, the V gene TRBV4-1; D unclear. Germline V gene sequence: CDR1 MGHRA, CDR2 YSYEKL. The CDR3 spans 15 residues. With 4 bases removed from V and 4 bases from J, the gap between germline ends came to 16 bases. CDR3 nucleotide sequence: TGCGCCAGCAGCCTAGGTGGAAGGGCTGGCTATGGCTACACCTTC. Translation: CASSLGGRAGYGYTF.

The CDR3 DNA follows: TGTGCCAGTCATGAGAGCGGTACCAGGTCCAATGAGCAGTTCTTC. It yields the protein CASHESGTRSNEQFF. The genes are TRBV19 and TRBJ2-1, with D perhaps TRBD2 (5 bases). V was shortened by 8 bases and J by 6 bases, with 20 bases between the two germline ends. The CDR3 covers 15 residues. CDR1 LNHDA and CDR2 SQIVND come from the germline V gene (reference sequence).

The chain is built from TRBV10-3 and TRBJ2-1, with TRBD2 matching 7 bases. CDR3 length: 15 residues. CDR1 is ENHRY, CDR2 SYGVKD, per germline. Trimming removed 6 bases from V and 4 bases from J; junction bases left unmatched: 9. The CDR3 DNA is TGTGCCATCAGCGACCGACTAGCAAGATACAATGAGCAGTTCTTC. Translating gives CAISDRLARYNEQFF.

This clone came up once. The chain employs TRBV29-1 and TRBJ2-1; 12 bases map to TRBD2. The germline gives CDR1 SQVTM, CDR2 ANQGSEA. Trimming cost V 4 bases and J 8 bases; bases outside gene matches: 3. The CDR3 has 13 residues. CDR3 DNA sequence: TGCAGCGTTGGGACTAGCGGGAACGATGAGCAGTTCTTC. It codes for CSVGTSGNDEQFF.